This T cell receptor beta chain was sequenced for a study of T cell changes during pregnancy in multiple sclerosis (dated by TCRdb to between 2017 and 2020). As for the study more broadly: The study examined how the T cell repertoire changed over the course of pregnancy in women with multiple sclerosis.

Library generation was performed with the immunoSEQ multiplex PCR assay. This immuneACCESS table, as held by TCRdb, lists in-frame sequences with V and J called but not all clones. Of the missing ones, under half trace to an unresolved V gene in checked studies; the others have no known cause. For this sample the table gives around 40,000 clones, of which about 87% were detected only once. The biggest ten clones account for approximately 0.61% of the sample. Comment on this clone: This receptor's antigen is unknown. No much larger clone is present one base from it, and per-base qualities are unavailable.

The germline V gene supplies CDR1 MGHRA and CDR2 YSYEKL. Taken from cysteine to phenylalanine, the CDR3 has 14 residues. Only the CDR3 portion is preserved as DNA: 42 bases, with reading frame beginning at the first base. V loses 3 bases at its end and J loses 9 bases; junction bases beyond the gene matches: 7. Recombination connected TRBV4-1 to TRBJ2-1; a stretch of 8 junction bases matches TRBD1. This sequence was found in a female donor with multiple sclerosis, enrolled in a pregnancy study. Material: CD4+ T cells from peripheral blood mononuclear cells, obtained before pregnancy. The nucleotide sequence reads as follows: TGCGCCAGCAGCCACCGACAGGGGATGAGTGAGCAGTTCTTC. Its protein product is CASSHRQGMSEQFF.